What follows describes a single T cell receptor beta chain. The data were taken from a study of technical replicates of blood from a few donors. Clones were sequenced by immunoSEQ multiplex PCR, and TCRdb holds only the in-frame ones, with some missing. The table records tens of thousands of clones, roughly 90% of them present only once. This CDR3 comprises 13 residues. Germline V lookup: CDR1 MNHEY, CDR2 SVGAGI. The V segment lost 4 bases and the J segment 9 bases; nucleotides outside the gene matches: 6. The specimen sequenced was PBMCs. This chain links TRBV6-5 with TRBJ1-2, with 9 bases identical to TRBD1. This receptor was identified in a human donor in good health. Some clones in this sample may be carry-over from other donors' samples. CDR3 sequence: CASSLGQGGSYTF. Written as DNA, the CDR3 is TGTGCCAGCAGTTTGGGACAGGGTGGGAGCTACACCTTC.